Presented here are 12 T cell receptor beta chains from one specimen sequenced in a study of T cells after yellow fever vaccination. TCRdb independently ran MiXCR on the 5' RACE reads; one entry per CDR3 protein. The sample gives 100,000 or so distinct CDR3 sequences, around 9.8% of which show up once; roughly 17% is in the top ten. Sample: CD8+ T cells not binding an NS4B(214-222) dextramer, sorted from PBMCs, taken around 14 days after the first yellow fever vaccination. All receptors come from a man aged 18 to 35 who received the YFV17D yellow fever vaccine.

This chain links TRBV4-2 with TRBJ2-1; D ambiguous. CDR3 size: 11 residues. The germline V gene encodes CDR1 LGHNA and CDR2 YNFKEQ. Trimming left V 3 bases short and J 9 bases short, with 6 bases between. This CDR3 reads CASSQSLEQFF. CDR3 nucleotides: TGTGCCAGCAGCCAGAGTCTTGAGCAGTTCTTC.

In its sample, this clonotype was seen a few times. V and J are TRBV2 and TRBJ2-7; 7 nucleotides agree with TRBD1. Germline V gene sequence: CDR1 SNHLY, CDR2 FYNNEI. The CDR3 length is 17 residues. The V segment lost 2 bases and the J segment 4 bases; nucleotides outside the gene matches: 14. In DNA form, the CDR3 reads TGTGCCAGCAGTGAACCTAGTAGGCTTGACAGGGTATACGAGCAGTACTTC. Residues: CASSEPSRLDRVYEQYF.

In its sample, this clonotype was seen a few times. The chain couples TRBV3-1 to TRBJ2-1; 7 positions match TRBD2. The germline gives CDR1 LGHDT, CDR2 YNNKEL (reference sequence). This CDR3 has 15 residues. J was trimmed by 4 bases and V by 0 bases; bases with no gene match: 3. This CDR3 is CASSQDDGGYNEQFF. The CDR3 nucleotides are TGTGCCAGCAGCCAAGACGACGGGGGGTACAATGAGCAGTTCTTC.

This clonotype was seen more than once but under ten times. V gene TRBV5-4 combines with J gene TRBJ1-2; TRBD1 might be the D (5 bases). This CDR3 region has 14 residues. V was cut by 0 bases and J by 3 bases, with 9 bases left in between. Germline CDR1 reads SGHNT; CDR2 reads YYREEE (reference sequence). CDR3 amino acids: CASSLAGTDYGYTF. The CDR3, as DNA: TGTGCCAGCAGCTTGGCAGGGACGGACTATGGCTACACCTTC. Full variable domain (missing parts from reference TRBV5-4 and TRBJ1-2): ETGVTQSPTHLIKTRGQQVTLRCSSQSGHNTVSWYQQALGQGPQFIFQYYREEENGRGNFPPRFSGLQFPNYSSELNVNALELDDSALYLCASSLAGTDYGYTFGSGTRLTVV.

V and J are TRBV20-1 and TRBJ2-3; D is tentatively TRBD1 or TRBD2 (5 bases each). Germline V CDR1 and CDR2: DFQATT, SNEGSKA (reference sequence). The V end was cut by 3 bases, the J end by 4 bases, with 17 bases between. The CDR3 contains 15 residues. CDR3 nucleotide sequence: TGCAGTGCTAGGTTATCCAGTCCGGGGCCAGATACGCAGTATTTT. Translation: CSARLSSPGPDTQYF.

A few counts support this clonotype. The V gene is TRBV12-3 or TRBV12-4, the J gene TRBJ1-1, with 7 bases matching TRBD1. The CDR3 is 15 amino acids. V shed 2 bases, J shed 2 bases, and the junction held 5 bases outside the gene matches. The CDR3 spells CASSLFGTANTEAFF. CDR3 in DNA: TGTGCCAGCAGTTTATTTGGGACAGCCAACACTGAAGCTTTCTTT.

In this sample, this clonotype turned up many times. The chain links TRBV19 to TRBJ2-2, with a weak D call TRBD2 (6 bases). Germline V lookup: CDR1 LNHDA, CDR2 SQIVND (reference sequence). Trimming removed 6 bases at V and 4 bases at J, with 15 bases between. This CDR3 contains 15 residues. CDR3: CASSRYRDSTGELFF. CDR3 DNA: TGTGCCAGTAGCAGATACCGGGACTCCACCGGGGAGCTGTTTTTT. Drawing the rest from reference TRBV19 and TRBJ2-2, the complete variable domain is DGGITQSPKYLFRKEGQNVTLSCEQNLNHDAMYWYRQDPGQGLRLIYYSQIVNDFQKGDIAEGYSVSREKKESFPLTVTSAQKNPTAFYLCASSRYRDSTGELFFGEGSRLTVL.

This clonotype was found a few times. The CDR3, as DNA: TGTGCCAGCAGCCTCGGACAGTACAGCACCGGGGAGCTGTTTTTT. It codes for CASSLGQYSTGELFF. The gene calls are TRBV12-3 or TRBV12-4 and TRBJ2-2; possibly TRBD1 for D (6 bases). CDR3 length equals 15 residues. V was pared by 6 bases and J by 4 bases, with 15 bases between.

This clonotype was seen only a few times. The V call is TRBV29-1, the J call TRBJ2-3; 12 bases align to TRBD1. The CDR3 is made up of 16 amino acids. Germline lookup yields CDR1 SQVTM and CDR2 ANQGSEA. After removal of 1 base from V and 5 bases from J, the junction contained 7 bases not matched to a gene. CDR3 residues: CSVEVGTGGAVDTQYF. CDR3 bases: TGCAGCGTTGAAGTCGGGACAGGGGGCGCGGTAGATACGCAGTATTTT.

This clonotype came up a few times. The chain employs TRBV5-1 and TRBJ1-1, with 8 bases that match TRBD1. CDR1 SGHRS and CDR2 YFSETQ come from the germline V gene. Trimming cost V 2 bases and J 5 bases; bases outside gene matches: 2. This CDR3 contains 13 residues. For the CDR3, the DNA is TGCGCCAGCAGCTTCAGGGGGCGGACTGAAGCTTTCTTT. Amino acid sequence: CASSFRGRTEAFF.

The chain couples TRBV5-1 to TRBJ2-3; 9 nucleotides agree with TRBD2. V was clipped by 7 bases and J by 4 bases; unmatched bases: 7. Germline V CDR1 and CDR2: SGHRS, YFSETQ. The CDR3 is 14 residues long. In DNA, the CDR3 is TGCGCCAGCTCCCGGCGGGGGGGCCCAGATACGCAGTATTTT. It codes for CASSRRGGPDTQYF.

V is TRBV5-6 and J is TRBJ2-2; D is undetermined. CDR3 length equals 18 residues. CDR1 and CDR2 from the germline V gene are SGHDT and YYEEEE. V lost 1 base, J lost 4 bases, and 20 bases lay in between. CDR3: CASSLSPIVWEFTGELFF. DNA of the CDR3: TGTGCCAGCAGCTTGTCTCCCATTGTATGGGAATTCACCGGGGAGCTGTTTTTT.